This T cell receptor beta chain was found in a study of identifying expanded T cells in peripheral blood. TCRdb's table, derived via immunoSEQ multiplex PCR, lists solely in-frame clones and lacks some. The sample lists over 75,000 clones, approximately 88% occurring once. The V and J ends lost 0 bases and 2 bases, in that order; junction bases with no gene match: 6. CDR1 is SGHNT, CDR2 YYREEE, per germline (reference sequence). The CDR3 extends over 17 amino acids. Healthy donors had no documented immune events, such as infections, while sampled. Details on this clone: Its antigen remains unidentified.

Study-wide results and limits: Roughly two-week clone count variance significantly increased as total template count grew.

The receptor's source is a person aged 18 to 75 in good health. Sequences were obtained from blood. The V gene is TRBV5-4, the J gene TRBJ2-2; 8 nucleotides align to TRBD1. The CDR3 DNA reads TGTGCCAGCAGCTTGGGTTGGACAGGGCCCAACACCGGGGAGCTGTTTTTT. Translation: CASSLGWTGPNTGELFF.